This is a list of T cell receptor beta chains from one sample in a study of cytomegalovirus exposure and HLA in healthy donors. Clones were read by immunoSEQ multiplex PCR, and TCRdb kept only the in-frame ones, dropping some. The table records about 140,000 clones, 60% to 80% of them present only once. Sequencing input: PBMCs. The receptor source for this set is a man aged 18 to 35 in good health and CMV-seropositive. CDR3s include the opening cysteine and the closing phenylalanine or tryptophan. Fields, in order: D gene, J gene, clone size, V gene, CDR3 protein, CDR3 DNA. The D gene is left open where the match is weak. The size of a clone is reported for some rows only, either as once, few or many, or as a class for expanded clones.

.,TRBJ2-1,.,TRBV5-1,CASSLGTAGRVANNEQFF,TGCGCCAGCAGCCTAGGGACAGCCGGGAGGGTAGCGAACAATGAGCAGTTCTTC
.,TRBJ2-2,.,TRBV19,CASTTRREGGELFF,TGTGCCAGTACCACCCGGCGTGAGGGCGGGGAGCTGTTTTTT
.,TRBJ1-1,.,TRBV5-1,CASSWNGLLGRANTEAFF,TGCGCCAGCAGCTGGAACGGACTCCTCGGAAGGGCGAACACTGAAGCTTTCTTT
.,TRBJ2-7,.,TRBV6-5,CASSYDGGWSYEQYF,TGTGCCAGCAGTTACGATGGCGGGTGGTCCTACGAGCAGTACTTC
TRBD1,TRBJ1-6,.,TRBV30,CAWTGTATPLHF,TGTGCCTGGACCGGGACAGCGACACCCCTCCACTTT
.,TRBJ2-7,.,TRBV5-1,CASSLDSGEVYEQYF,TGCGCCAGCAGCTTGGATAGCGGAGAGGTTTACGAGCAGTACTTC
.,TRBJ1-3,few,TRBV5-1,CASSLSGLGWGNTIYF,TGCGCCAGCAGCTTGTCTGGGCTTGGATGGGGAAACACCATATATTTT
TRBD2,TRBJ2-7,once,TRBV5-4,CASSWGGRGEQYF,TGTGCCAGCAGCTGGGGAGGGAGGGGCGAGCAGTACTTC
TRBD2,TRBJ2-7,.,TRBV28,CASSFRLADYEQYF,TGTGCCAGCAGTTTCCGCCTAGCGGACTACGAGCAGTACTTC
.,TRBJ2-3,.,TRBV19,CASSIGLVISDTQYF,TGTGCCAGTAGTATAGGACTAGTGATTTCAGATACGCAGTATTTT
.,TRBJ2-2,.,TRBV2,CASSVVPSRELFF,TGTGCCAGCAGTGTTGTGCCTAGCAGGGAGCTGTTTTTT
.,TRBJ2-7,.,TRBV28,CASRDPPPGGLEQYF,TGTGCCAGCAGGGACCCCCCCCCTGGAGGGCTCGAGCAGTACTTC
TRBD1,TRBJ2-7,.,TRBV7-9,CASSHRTGTEQYF,TGTGCCAGCAGCCATCGGACAGGAACCGAGCAGTACTTC
TRBD2,TRBJ2-1,.,TRBV13,CASSSPGLAGDDSYNEQFF,TGTGCCAGCAGCAGCCCGGGACTAGCGGGAGATGACTCCTACAATGAGCAGTTCTTC
.,TRBJ2-5,.,TRBV6-1,CASSERGLPQETQYF,TGTGCCAGCAGTGAGAGGGGACTGCCCCAAGAGACCCAGTACTTC
TRBD1,TRBJ2-7,.,TRBV29-1,CSVEGGQGRPYEQYF,TGCAGCGTTGAGGGGGGACAGGGGCGACCCTACGAGCAGTACTTC
TRBD2,TRBJ2-1,.,TRBV29-1,CSVGLAGGPGLNNEQFF,TGCAGCGTTGGGCTAGCGGGAGGACCCGGTTTAAACAATGAGCAGTTCTTC
.,TRBJ2-1,.,TRBV6-5,CASSYSRVYNEQFF,TGTGCCAGCAGTTACTCGAGGGTCTACAATGAGCAGTTCTTC
TRBD1,TRBJ2-1,.,TRBV18,CASSFDRGSWEQFF,TGTGCCAGCTCATTCGACAGGGGATCGTGGGAGCAGTTCTTC
.,TRBJ2-5,few,TRBV21-1,CASSKGQLRTQETQYF,TGTGCCAGCAGCAAGGGACAGCTTCGGACACAAGAGACCCAGTACTTC
TRBD2,TRBJ2-7,.,TRBV7-6,CASSLSAGGEQYF,TGTGCCAGCAGCTTATCTGCGGGAGGGGAGCAGTACTTC
.,TRBJ2-2,.,TRBV5-6,CASSLGQLELFF,TGTGCCAGCAGCTTGGGTCAGTTGGAGCTGTTTTTT
.,TRBJ2-7,few,TRBV5-1,CASSPPTGGYEQYF,TGCGCCAGCAGCCCACCCACGGGTGGGTACGAGCAGTACTTC
TRBD2,TRBJ2-5,.,TRBV14,CASSPLTSGGTQETQYF,TGTGCCAGCAGCCCGCTGACTAGCGGGGGCACACAAGAGACCCAGTACTTC
.,TRBJ2-1,.,TRBV7-6,CASSSVGGTSHNEQFF,TGTGCCAGCAGCTCCGTCGGCGGGACTTCCCACAATGAGCAGTTCTTC
TRBD2,TRBJ2-3,.,TRBV28,CASSLAGGPTGDTQYF,TGTGCCAGCAGTTTAGCGGGAGGGCCAACGGGAGATACGCAGTATTTT
TRBD1,TRBJ2-1,.,TRBV7-2,CASSLGDRFSYNEQFF,TGTGCCAGCAGCTTAGGGGACAGGTTCTCCTACAATGAGCAGTTCTTC
.,TRBJ1-1,.,TRBV28,CASSWLPLNTEAFF,TGTGCCAGCAGCTGGCTCCCCCTGAACACTGAAGCTTTCTTT
TRBD1,TRBJ1-3,.,TRBV5-1,CASSVTGGSGNTIYF,TGCGCCAGCAGCGTCACAGGGGGCTCTGGAAACACCATATATTTT
TRBD1,TRBJ2-7,.,TRBV5-1,CASSLAGVGQGIYEQYF,TGCGCCAGCAGCTTGGCCGGCGTGGGACAGGGGATCTACGAGCAGTACTTC
TRBD2,TRBJ2-7,.,TRBV27,CASSSPVEREGLPDF,TGTGCCAGCAGTTCGCCTGTAGAGCGGGAGGGCCTACCCGACTTC
.,TRBJ2-7,.,TRBV10-2,CASSDNYLYYEQYF,TGCGCCAGCAGTGATAACTACTTATACTACGAGCAGTACTTC
TRBD1,TRBJ2-7,.,TRBV5-1,CASSGDRTYEQYF,TGCGCCAGCAGCGGGGACAGGACCTACGAGCAGTACTTC
.,TRBJ2-7,.,TRBV5-6,CASSFGESSYEQYF,TGTGCCAGCAGCTTCGGGGAGAGCTCCTACGAGCAGTACTTC
.,TRBJ2-7,.,TRBV15,CATSRDPASDEQYF,TGTGCCACCAGCAGAGATCCGGCTAGCGACGAGCAGTACTTC
TRBD1,TRBJ1-1,.,TRBV11-2,CASSPTWTGHTEAFF,TGTGCCAGCAGCCCGACCTGGACAGGGCATACTGAAGCTTTCTTT
.,TRBJ1-1,.,TRBV29-1,CSVALQKNTEAFF,TGCAGCGTCGCATTACAGAAGAACACTGAAGCTTTCTTT
TRBD2,TRBJ2-1,once,TRBV27,CASKRGAYNEQFF,TGTGCCAGTAAGCGGGGGGCCTACAATGAGCAGTTCTTC
TRBD2,TRBJ2-7,.,TRBV19,CASSATSVTEQYF,TGTGCCAGTAGTGCGACTAGCGTGACCGAGCAGTACTTC
.,TRBJ2-2,few,TRBV28,CASRTRYIGELFF,TGTGCCAGCAGGACTAGATATATCGGGGAGCTGTTTTTT
.,TRBJ1-1,few,TRBV6-5,CASSYRGNTEAFF,TGTGCCAGCAGTTACAGGGGGAACACTGAAGCTTTCTTT
TRBD2,TRBJ2-7,once,TRBV5-6,CASSLTSGRSSYEQYF,TGTGCCAGCAGCCTAACTAGCGGGAGGAGCTCCTACGAGCAGTACTTC
.,TRBJ1-1,few,TRBV18,CASSPSNRVAEAFF,TGTGCCAGCTCACCATCGAACAGGGTAGCTGAAGCTTTCTTT
.,TRBJ2-2,.,TRBV4-1,CASRGQPGTGELFF,TGCGCCAGCCGGGGACAACCGGGCACCGGGGAGCTGTTTTTT
.,TRBJ2-7,few,TRBV5-5,CASSADGGEQYF,TGTGCCAGCAGCGCAGACGGCGGTGAGCAGTACTTC
TRBD2,TRBJ2-5,.,TRBV6-4,CASSESPMASGTLVTQYF,TGTGCCAGCAGTGAGAGTCCGATGGCTAGCGGGACTCTGGTGACCCAGTACTTC
.,TRBJ2-7,few,TRBV28,CASSSLAGSYEQYF,TGTGCCAGCAGTTCTCTGGCGGGGTCCTACGAGCAGTACTTC
.,TRBJ1-4,.,TRBV28,CASSHSGSRNEKLFF,TGTGCCAGCAGTCATTCCGGGTCACGGAATGAAAAACTGTTTTTT
.,TRBJ1-1,.,TRBV5-1,CASSLATGTLEAFF,TGCGCCAGCAGCTTGGCCACAGGAACCCTTGAAGCTTTCTTT
TRBD2,TRBJ2-7,.,TRBV6-1,CASSGTRSYEQYF,TGTGCCAGCAGTGGGACTAGATCCTACGAGCAGTACTTC
TRBD1,TRBJ2-5,.,TRBV6-1,CASRTGKEETQYF,TGTGCCAGCAGGACAGGGAAGGAAGAGACCCAGTACTTC
.,TRBJ1-5,once,TRBV27,CASSLWAGVNQPQHF,TGTGCCAGCAGTTTATGGGCAGGCGTGAATCAGCCCCAGCATTTT
TRBD1,TRBJ2-5,.,TRBV19,CASSRRQGPETQYF,TGTGCCAGTAGTAGACGACAGGGGCCAGAGACCCAGTACTTC
.,TRBJ2-7,.,TRBV28,CASSSLGGSYEQYF,TGTGCCAGCAGTTCGCTAGGCGGTTCCTACGAGCAGTACTTC